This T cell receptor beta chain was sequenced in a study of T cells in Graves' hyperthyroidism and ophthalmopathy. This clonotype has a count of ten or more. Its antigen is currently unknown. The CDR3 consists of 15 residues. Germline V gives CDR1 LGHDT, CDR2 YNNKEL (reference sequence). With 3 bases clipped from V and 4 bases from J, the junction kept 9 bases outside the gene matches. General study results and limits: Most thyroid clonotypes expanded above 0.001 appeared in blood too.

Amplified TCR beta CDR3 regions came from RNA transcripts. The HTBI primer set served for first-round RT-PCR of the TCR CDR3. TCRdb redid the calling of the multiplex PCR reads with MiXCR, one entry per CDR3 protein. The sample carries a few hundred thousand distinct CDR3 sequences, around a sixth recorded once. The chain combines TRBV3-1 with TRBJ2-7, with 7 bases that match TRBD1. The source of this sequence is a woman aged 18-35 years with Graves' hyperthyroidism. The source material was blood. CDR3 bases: TGTGCCAGCAGCCAGAATCGACAGGGCTGGTACGAGCAGTACTTC. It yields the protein CASSQNRQGWYEQYF.